A selection of T cell receptor beta chains follows, all from one sample in a study of blood T cell repertoires in COVID-19. Profiled with immunoSEQ multiplex PCR; TCRdb holds only in-frame clones, not every one. The table has a few hundred thousand clones, 70% to 90% seen once. Sequenced material: PBMCs or T cells enriched from blood (not recorded which). These receptors originate from a woman aged 35 to 49 who had recovered from COVID-19. Both conserved end residues are part of each CDR3. The D gene is left open where the match is weak. Clone size is not always given. Where it is, it says once, few, many or a class for expanded clones.

v_gene	abundance	d_gene	j_gene	CDR3aa	CDR3nt
TRBV28	NA	TRBD2	TRBJ2-7	CASNALTSGLSYEQYF	TGTGCCAGCAACGCCCTGACTAGCGGATTATCCTACGAGCAGTACTTC
TRBV10-3	NA	TRBD2	TRBJ2-1	CAISVTGTSGTNEQFF	TGTGCCATCAGTGTGACCGGGACTAGCGGGACCAATGAGCAGTTCTTC
TRBV6-2/TRBV6-3	few	NA	TRBJ2-7	CASSYGRSRSSYEQYF	TGTGCCAGCAGTTACGGCCGAAGTAGGAGCTCCTACGAGCAGTACTTC
TRBV14	once	NA	TRBJ1-2	CASSRTVNYGYTF	TGTGCCAGCAGCAGGACTGTTAACTATGGCTACACCTTC
TRBV30	once	TRBD1	TRBJ2-7	CAFVKTGVYEQYF	TGTGCCTTCGTAAAAACAGGGGTATACGAGCAGTACTTC
TRBV29-1	NA	TRBD2	TRBJ2-3	CSVDRTSGTDTQYF	TGCAGCGTTGACCGGACTAGCGGTACAGATACGCAGTATTTT
TRBV12-5	NA	NA	TRBJ2-1	CASGLAPRGNEQFF	TGTGCTAGTGGTTTGGCCCCTAGGGGAAATGAGCAGTTCTTC
TRBV7-7	few	TRBD2	TRBJ2-5	CASSLTGGQETQYF	TGTGCTAGCAGCTTAACGGGGGGACAAGAGACCCAGTACTTC
TRBV7-2	NA	NA	TRBJ2-1	CASSLGARRSYNEQFF	TGTGCCAGCAGCTTAGGAGCTAGACGGTCCTACAATGAGCAGTTCTTC
TRBV2	NA	TRBD2	TRBJ2-7	CASSDNSGKGYEQYF	TGTGCCAGCAGTGATAATAGCGGGAAGGGCTACGAGCAGTACTTC
TRBV18	NA	TRBD2	TRBJ2-2	CASSLNLAGWVKNTGELFF	TGTGCCAGCTCGTTGAACCTAGCGGGCTGGGTAAAGAACACCGGGGAGCTGTTTTTT
TRBV28	NA	TRBD1	TRBJ1-5	CASSPQGATGNQPQHF	TGTGCCAGCAGCCCGCAGGGGGCCACGGGCAATCAGCCCCAGCATTTT
TRBV2	few	NA	TRBJ1-5	CASSRGGDQPQHF	TGTGCCAGCTCGAGGGGGGGCGATCAGCCCCAGCATTTT
TRBV28	NA	TRBD1	TRBJ1-5	CASSSTGAEDWAQHF	TGTGCCAGCAGTTCGACAGGGGCGGAGGATTGGGCCCAGCATTTT
TRBV7-2	NA	NA	TRBJ2-7	CASSTGGGPSYEQYF	TGTGCCAGCTCCACCGGCGGGGGCCCCTCCTACGAGCAGTACTTC
TRBV12-5	NA	NA	TRBJ1-2	CASGIPRTLANYGYTF	TGTGCTAGTGGCATTCCCCGGACTCTAGCTAACTATGGCTACACCTTC
TRBV28	NA	NA	TRBJ1-5	CASSPQLGQPQHF	TGTGCCAGCAGTCCCCAACTTGGTCAGCCCCAGCATTTT
TRBV25-1	few	TRBD2	TRBJ2-2	CASSDVASGVTGELFF	TGTGCCAGCAGTGATGTCGCTAGCGGAGTCACCGGGGAGCTGTTTTTT
TRBV2	NA	NA	TRBJ2-1	CASSPDLNNEQFF	TGTGCCAGCAGTCCCGACTTGAACAATGAGCAGTTCTTC
TRBV7-9	NA	TRBD2	TRBJ2-7	CASSLSGTSYEQYF	TGTGCCAGCAGCCTCTCCGGGACTAGCTACGAGCAGTACTTC
TRBV24-1	NA	NA	TRBJ2-3	CATGSNSGSTDTQYF	TGTGCCACCGGTTCAAATAGCGGAAGCACAGATACGCAGTATTTT
TRBV28	once	NA	TRBJ1-2	CASSRGGFYGYTF	TGTGCCAGCAGCCGGGGGGGGTTCTATGGCTACACCTTC
TRBV3-1/TRBV3-2	once	NA	TRBJ2-7	CASSNRVWEQYF	TGTGCCAGCAGCAACAGGGTTTGGGAGCAGTACTTC
TRBV30	NA	TRBD2	TRBJ2-5	CAWGRTSAGETQYF	TGTGCCTGGGGCAGGACTAGCGCGGGAGAGACCCAGTACTTC
TRBV7-9	few	TRBD2	TRBJ2-1	CASSLEGTSAYNEQFF	TGTGCCAGCAGCTTAGAAGGGACTAGCGCTTACAATGAGCAGTTCTTC
TRBV15	once	NA	TRBJ2-5	CATNPGAPFLETQYF	TGTGCCACCAACCCAGGGGCCCCGTTTTTGGAGACCCAGTACTTC
TRBV6-6	NA	NA	TRBJ2-7	CASIPNLGDSYEQYF	TGTGCCAGCATCCCTAATTTAGGGGACTCCTACGAGCAGTACTTC
TRBV7-3	NA	TRBD2	TRBJ2-2	CASSQGLAGAGELFF	TGTGCCAGCAGCCAGGGACTAGCGGGAGCCGGGGAGCTGTTTTTT
TRBV7-9	NA	NA	TRBJ2-3	CASSTLRGPTDTQYF	TGTGCCAGCAGCACTCTCAGGGGACCCACAGATACGCAGTATTTT
TRBV7-2	NA	TRBD2	TRBJ2-5	CASSLSGRGETQYF	TGTGCCAGCAGCTTATCGGGGAGGGGAGAGACCCAGTACTTC
TRBV5-5	NA	NA	TRBJ2-5	CASSHQKITRDSQETQYF	TGTGCCAGCAGCCACCAAAAAATTACCCGGGACTCACAAGAGACCCAGTACTTC
TRBV21-1	NA	NA	TRBJ2-3	CASSKRGSRRERGTQYF	TGTGCCAGCAGCAAAAGGGGGAGCAGGAGGGAGCGGGGTACGCAGTATTTT